A selection of T cell receptor beta chains follows, all from one sample in a study of PD-1 blockade in classical Hodgkin lymphoma. Profiling relied on immunoSEQ multiplex PCR, and the TCRdb table lists in-frame clones only, not all of them. The sample yields about 72,000 clones, about 92% seen once. Sample: peripheral blood mononuclear cells (PBMCs), taken at baseline. All receptors come from a human donor with classical Hodgkin lymphoma. The CDR3 runs from the conserved cysteine through the conserved F or W. The D gene is left open where the match is weak. Clone size is not always given. Where it is, it says once, few, many or a class for expanded clones.

j_call clone_size d_call v_call cdr3_aa cdr3_nt
TRBJ2-3 - - TRBV14 CASSPRLLDTQYF TGTGCCAGCAGCCCGCGACTCCTGGATACGCAGTATTTT
TRBJ1-1 - - TRBV27 CASSGTGPIRAFF TGTGCCAGCAGTGGTACAGGACCAATAAGGGCTTTCTTT
TRBJ2-7 - - TRBV20-1 CSARDSYEQYF TGCAGTGCAAGGGACTCCTACGAGCAGTACTTC
TRBJ2-7 - TRBD1 TRBV5-4 CASRVPGQGPYEQYF TGTGCCAGCAGGGTACCGGGACAGGGGCCCTACGAGCAGTACTTC
TRBJ2-1 - TRBD2 TRBV7-3 CASSIGRLAGGVNYNEQFF TGTGCCAGCAGCATTGGGAGACTAGCGGGGGGAGTCAACTACAATGAGCAGTTCTTC
TRBJ2-3 - - TRBV7-3 CASSSGTTDTQYF TGTGCCAGCAGCTCGGGGACCACAGATACGCAGTATTTT
TRBJ2-3 - - TRBV9 CASSLAPVWGGPTDTQYF TGTGCCAGCAGCCTAGCTCCCGTTTGGGGGGGGCCGACAGATACGCAGTATTTT
TRBJ2-5 - - TRBV2 CASSDYTGGEETQYF TGTGCCAGCAGTGATTACACCGGGGGAGAGGAGACCCAGTACTTC
TRBJ1-5 - - TRBV10-3 CAISESGRGKGNQPQHF TGTGCCATCAGTGAGTCCGGGCGGGGCAAAGGGAATCAGCCCCAGCATTTT
TRBJ2-7 - TRBD2 TRBV7-6 CASSLGSRGLAGGGEQYF TGTGCCAGCAGCTTGGGTTCAAGGGGACTAGCGGGAGGGGGCGAGCAGTACTTC
TRBJ1-1 - - TRBV5-4 CASSLGGGAATEAFF TGTGCCAGCAGCTTGGGAGGGGGGGCTGCCACTGAAGCTTTCTTT
TRBJ1-4 once - TRBV27 CASTLWGSLREKLFF TGTGCCAGCACCCTCTGGGGGTCCCTCCGTGAAAAACTGTTTTTT
TRBJ2-5 - TRBD2 TRBV7-2 CASTLSGILGETQYF TGTGCCAGCACCCTTAGCGGGATCCTGGGGGAGACCCAGTACTTC
TRBJ1-4 - TRBD1 TRBV9 CASSSGGGYNEKLFF TGTGCCAGCAGCTCAGGGGGGGGATATAATGAAAAACTGTTTTTT
TRBJ2-1 - - TRBV14 CASSHNFGVDNEQFF TGTGCCAGCAGCCATAACTTCGGGGTCGACAATGAGCAGTTCTTC
TRBJ2-3 - - TRBV9 CASSAKVFSTDTQYF TGTGCCAGCAGCGCAAAGGTTTTTAGCACAGATACGCAGTATTTT
TRBJ1-5 once TRBD1 TRBV19 CASSIDRDRAQPQHF TGTGCCAGTAGTATTGACAGGGATCGGGCTCAGCCCCAGCATTTT
TRBJ2-3 - - TRBV7-9 CASSLAHGPTDTQYF TGTGCCAGCAGCTTAGCACACGGCCCCACAGATACGCAGTATTTT
TRBJ2-7 - - TRBV7-9 CASSVSYEQYF TGTGCCAGCAGCGTCTCCTACGAGCAGTACTTC
TRBJ2-7 once TRBD1 TRBV5-1 CASSSSGQGNYEQYF TGCGCCAGCAGCTCCTCCGGACAGGGTAACTACGAGCAGTACTTC
TRBJ1-5 - - TRBV18 CASSPMRNNQPQHF TGTGCCAGCTCCCCTATGAGGAACAATCAGCCCCAGCATTTT
TRBJ2-6 once - TRBV5-6 CASSFTSPTGANVLTF TGTGCCAGCAGCTTTACCTCCCCCACTGGGGCCAACGTCCTGACTTTC
TRBJ2-7 - - TRBV9 CASSVASSSYEQYF TGTGCCAGCAGCGTAGCGTCCAGCTCCTACGAGCAGTACTTC
TRBJ1-5 - - TRBV7-3 CASSLSPDQPQHF TGTGCCAGCAGCTTAAGCCCCGATCAGCCCCAGCATTTT
TRBJ2-1 - - TRBV28 CASTLGTPSSYNEQFF TGTGCCAGCACCCTGGGGACCCCGAGCTCCTACAATGAGCAGTTCTTC
TRBJ1-2 - TRBD1 TRBV29-1 CSAGPGQGALGYTF TGCAGCGCTGGTCCGGGGCAGGGGGCGCTTGGCTACACCTTC
TRBJ2-7 - - TRBV5-1 CASSLTTGGSYEQYF TGCGCCAGCAGCTTAACGACAGGTGGCTCCTACGAGCAGTACTTC
TRBJ2-2 - - TRBV6-4 CASSASLPGELFF TGTGCCAGCAGTGCCTCTCTCCCCGGGGAGCTGTTTTTT
TRBJ2-5 - - TRBV7-2 CATSGGGETQYF TGTGCCACCTCGGGGGGCGGCGAGACCCAGTACTTC
TRBJ1-5 few TRBD1 TRBV9 CASSVTGTGNQPQHF TGTGCCAGCAGCGTCACCGGGACAGGGAATCAGCCCCAGCATTTT
TRBJ2-7 - - TRBV11-2 CASSLAGYEQYF TGTGCCAGCAGCCTCGCAGGCTACGAGCAGTACTTC
TRBJ2-7 - - TRBV7-2 CASSLTNLGEQYF TGTGCCAGCAGCTTGACCAACTTGGGGGAGCAGTACTTC
TRBJ2-2 - TRBD2 TRBV18 CASSPPMRGNGELFF TGTGCCAGCTCACCACCGATGCGGGGGAACGGGGAGCTGTTTTTT
TRBJ2-3 - - TRBV14 CASSPGTSTDTQYF TGTGCCAGCAGCCCCGGGACTAGCACAGATACGCAGTATTTT
TRBJ2-7 once TRBD1 TRBV29-1 CSVVSDRVYEQYF TGCAGCGTTGTCTCGGACAGGGTCTACGAGCAGTACTTC
TRBJ2-1 few TRBD1 TRBV27 CASRGQSRYNEQFF TGTGCCAGCAGGGGACAGTCCCGATACAATGAGCAGTTCTTC
TRBJ2-7 - TRBD2 TRBV27 CASSTSEEPSPYEQYF TGTGCCAGCTCGACTAGCGAGGAGCCGTCCCCCTACGAGCAGTACTTC
TRBJ2-1 - - TRBV15 CATSREPGMDNEQFF TGTGCCACCAGCAGGGAACCCGGGATGGACAATGAGCAGTTCTTC
TRBJ2-7 - TRBD1 TRBV30 CAWSTGTGSLGLGYF TGTGCCTGGAGTACCGGGACAGGGAGTCTAGGTTTGGGGTACTTC
TRBJ2-1 - - TRBV9 CASSVGGTNSYNEQFF TGTGCCAGCAGCGTTGGAGGGACAAACTCCTACAATGAGCAGTTCTTC
TRBJ2-1 - - TRBV27 CASSLTWDLQSYNEQFF TGTGCCAGCAGTTTAACTTGGGACTTGCAGTCCTACAATGAGCAGTTCTTC
TRBJ2-1 - TRBD2 TRBV7-3 CASSFGLAGRNEQFF TGTGCCAGCAGCTTCGGGCTAGCGGGGAGGAATGAGCAGTTCTTC
TRBJ1-4 - - TRBV28 CASSFGFVNEKLFF TGTGCCAGCAGTTTCGGGTTTGTTAATGAAAAACTGTTTTTT
TRBJ2-7 - - TRBV2 CASSEALRGNGAYEQYF TGTGCCAGCAGTGAAGCGCTTCGGGGCAATGGGGCTTACGAGCAGTACTTC
TRBJ2-3 - - TRBV6-1 CANEDRGGTDTQYF TGTGCCAACGAAGACAGGGGAGGGACAGATACGCAGTATTTT
TRBJ1-1 - - TRBV23-1 CASSQPRTGLVAEAFF TGCGCCAGCAGTCAACCCAGAACTGGGTTGGTCGCTGAAGCTTTCTTT
TRBJ2-7 - - TRBV9 CASSPTRDPIIEQYF TGTGCCAGCAGCCCGACCCGGGACCCTATAATCGAGCAGTACTTC